The 32 T cell receptor beta chains given below trace back to one sample, sequenced in a study of T cell therapy after organ transplantation (dated by TCRdb to between 2017 and 2020). The antigens for these receptors are not known. Library generation was performed with the immunoSEQ multiplex PCR assay. In its TCRdb copy, this immuneACCESS table keeps in-frame sequences only and misses some clones. Where compared with another copy, unresolved V genes explain less than half of these, and the others have no known cause. Recorded for this sample are 1,100 or so clones; more than 60% of them occurred a single time. The top ten hold about 43% of the sample. The meaning of the sample's time point label: 20-29 weeks after completion of therapy. The sample consisted of CD8+ T cells from blood, taken after autologous CMV-specific T cell therapy. The origin of the receptors is a human patient who had received a solid organ transplant and had CMV disease. After a transplant, some T cells may have been passed on by the graft donor.

The J gene is TRBJ2-4, the V gene TRBV28; no clear D gene. Trimming took 6 bases from V and 6 from J, leaving 15 bases between them. The CDR3 has 14 residues. Looked up from germline, CDR1 is MDHEN and CDR2 is SYDVKM. This CDR3 is CASRPLGSGNIQYF. CDR3 nucleotides: TGTGCCAGCAGACCCTTGGGGTCGGGAAACATTCAGTACTTC.

The chain has TRBV6-1 and TRBJ2-7; perhaps TRBD1 as D (6 bases). Deletions cut 3 bases from V and 0 bases from J, with 15 bases between. This CDR3 region has 16 residues. CDR1 MNHNS and CDR2 SASEGT come from the germline V gene. The CDR3 nucleotides read TGTGCCAGCAGTGATCCTCCGGGACACAGCTCCTACGAGCAGTACTTC. Protein: CASSDPPGHSSYEQYF.

This clone has only a few counts. The J gene is TRBJ2-5, the V gene TRBV11-2, with 11 bases lining up with TRBD1. The trim removed 5 bases at V and 3 bases at J, leaving 11 bases unmatched. The CDR3 runs 17 residues. Germline CDR1 and CDR2: SGHAT and FQNNGV. The CDR3 DNA reads TGTGCCAGCAGCACCGGGACAGGGGGACTAGTGAAAGAGACCCAGTACTTC. Translating gives CASSTGTGGLVKETQYF.

Judged by abundance, this clone is large. The J gene is TRBJ2-7, the V gene TRBV7-9; 10 bases are a match to TRBD1. The CDR3 extends over 15 amino acids. Per germline, CDR1 SEHNR and CDR2 FQNEAQ (reference sequence). Unmatched junction bases numbered 2, after V lost 3 bases and J lost 0 bases. The CDR3 sequence: CASSFRTGGSYEQYF. CDR3 nucleotide sequence: TGTGCCAGCAGCTTTCGGACAGGGGGCTCCTACGAGCAGTACTTC.

The CDR3 protein is CASSQDGDWNPFRPEAFF. The CDR3 nucleotides read TGTGCCAGCAGCCAAGATGGGGACTGGAACCCCTTTCGTCCTGAAGCTTTCTTT. The chain recombines TRBV14 with TRBJ1-1, with D maybe TRBD1 (5 bases). CDR1 and CDR2 (germline): SGHDN, FVKESK. This CDR3 region has 18 residues. V lost 0 bases to trimming and J lost 6 bases, with 23 bases between them.

For this clone: At one boundary the junction diverges from the germline segment, which might be a read error. The chain uses TRBV10-3 and TRBJ2-7; D unresolved. The CDR3 sequence is 13 residues long. Germline V gives CDR1 ENHRY, CDR2 SYGVKD. CDR3 in DNA: TGTGCCAGCAGTTACTCGAACGTGAATGAGCAGTACTTC. Translated: CASSYSNVNEQYF.

The sample holds a few counts of this clone. V and J are TRBV4-1 and TRBJ1-2; possible D gene TRBD1, 6 bases. The CDR3 is made up of 13 amino acids. Germline assignment: CDR1 MGHRA and CDR2 YSYEKL. V was trimmed by 4 bases and J by 4 bases, leaving 10 bases between them. In nucleotides, the CDR3 is TGCGCCAGCAGCCGCAGAGGGGGCTATGGCTACACCTTC. Encoded protein: CASSRRGGYGYTF.

This clone has only a few counts. The V and J genes are TRBV6-1 and TRBJ1-5; the match to TRBD1 covers 8 bases. The ends lost 6 bases at V and 6 bases at J; junction bases unmatched: 10. From germline, CDR1 is MNHNS and CDR2 SASEGT. The CDR3 length is 15 residues. The CDR3 loop is CASRPGQDFGQPQHF. The CDR3 DNA follows: TGTGCCAGCAGACCGGGACAGGACTTCGGTCAGCCCCAGCATTTT.

The chain uses TRBV27 and TRBJ1-1; possible D gene TRBD1, 6 bases. Germline assignment: CDR1 MNHEY and CDR2 SMNVEV (reference sequence). Trimming stripped 4 bases from V and 0 bases from J, with 15 bases between. The CDR3 spans 16 residues. The CDR3 region is CASSSQKGGVNTEAFF. CDR3 bases: TGTGCCAGCAGTTCCCAAAAGGGGGGGGTGAACACTGAAGCTTTCTTT.

The rearrangement joins TRBV9 to TRBJ1-1; D gene unclear. The CDR3 contains 15 residues. Germline V gene lookup returns CDR1 SGDLS and CDR2 YYNGEE. V lost 0 bases and J 2 bases, leaving 11 bases between the germline ends. The chain's CDR3 is CASSVDNHLNTEAFF. The CDR3 region has the DNA TGTGCCAGCAGCGTAGACAACCACTTAAACACTGAAGCTTTCTTT.

The rearrangement joins TRBV7-2 to TRBJ1-4, with 10 bases identical to TRBD1. Trimming removed 5 bases from V and 2 bases from J; junction bases left unmatched: 8. In germline, CDR1 is SGHTA, CDR2 FQGNSA. CDR3 length: 17 residues. The CDR3 DNA reads as TGTGCCAGCAGCCAAGGCGGGACAGGGGCTACTAATGAAAAACTGTTTTTT. It specifies CASSQGGTGATNEKLFF. The full variable domain, in which reference TRBV7-2 and TRBJ1-4 provide the parts outside the CDR3, is GAGVSQSPSNKVTEKGKDVELRCDPISGHTALYWYRQSLGQGLEFLIYFQGNSAPDKSGLPSDRFSAERTGGSVSTLTIQRTQQEDSAVYLCASSQGGTGATNEKLFFGSGTQLSVL.

The chain carries TRBV11-2 and TRBJ1-3; TRBD1 agrees at 10 bases. Germline trimming cut 5 bases from V and 7 bases from J; bases unmatched to any gene: 8. The CDR3 has 15 amino acids. Germline values: CDR1 SGHAT, CDR2 FQNNGV. The CDR3 DNA reads as TGTGCCAGCAGCGAAAACAGACAGGGGGCCAACACCATATATTTT. Encoded protein: CASSENRQGANTIYF.

This clone was seen more than once but under ten times. V and J are TRBV30 and TRBJ2-7; D gene ambiguous. Trimming stripped 0 bases from V and 2 bases from J, with 14 bases between. CDR1 and CDR2 (germline): GTSNPN, SVGIG (reference sequence). The CDR3 is 15 residues long. The DNA of the CDR3 is TGTGCCTGGAGTGTAAATAAGGTCAGCCCCTACGAGCAGTACTTC. Amino acid sequence: CAWSVNKVSPYEQYF.

The V and J genes are TRBV27 and TRBJ1-2, with D possibly matching TRBD1 (5 bases). The CDR3 runs 16 residues. Looked up from germline, CDR1 is MNHEY and CDR2 is SMNVEV (reference sequence). V lost 5 bases, J lost 5 bases, and 21 bases lay in between. The CDR3 bases are TGTGCCAGCAGTGAAACCGGGACGCCGGCGGAGTATGGCTACACCTTC. It codes for CASSETGTPAEYGYTF.

The V call is TRBV6-9, the J call TRBJ1-2; 9 nucleotides line up with TRBD1. Germline V gives CDR1 MNHGY, CDR2 SVAAGI. J lost 6 bases, V lost 3 bases, and 11 bases had no gene match. CDR3 size: 16 residues. The CDR3 nucleotides are TGTGCCAGCAGTTACTCGAATACAGGGGGCGGCAATGGCTACACCTTC. It specifies CASSYSNTGGGNGYTF.

The rearrangement joins TRBV6-1 to TRBJ1-2; maybe TRBD1 (6 bases). V gave up 2 bases and J gave up 3 bases, with 13 bases separating them. The length of the CDR3 is 15 residues. Germline V gene data show CDR1 as MNHNS and CDR2 as SASEGT. Here the CDR3 reads CASSELGTGYYGYTF. CDR3 sequence (DNA): TGTGCCAGCAGTGAACTGGGTACAGGGTACTATGGCTACACCTTC.

This chain joins TRBV19 and TRBJ1-1; D unclear. The V end lost 0 bases, the J end lost 11 bases, and 13 bases lay between the germline ends. The CDR3 loop spans 13 amino acids. The germline CDR1 and CDR2 sequences are LNHDA and SQIVND (reference sequence). The CDR3 region has the DNA TGTGCCAGTAGTATAGACGGCAATTGGCGGGCTTTCTTT. It encodes CASSIDGNWRAFF. Full variable domain (rest looked up from reference TRBV19 and TRBJ1-1): DGGITQSPKYLFRKEGQNVTLSCEQNLNHDAMYWYRQDPGQGLRLIYYSQIVNDFQKGDIAEGYSVSREKKESFPLTVTSAQKNPTAFYLCASSIDGNWRAFFGQGTRLTVV.

This sequence joins TRBV6-1 and TRBJ2-5; D is undetermined. Germline V lookup: CDR1 MNHNS, CDR2 SASEGT. This CDR3 region has 15 residues. The V end was cut by 5 bases, the J end by 1 base, with 14 bases between. In nucleotides, the CDR3 is TGTGCCAGCAGTCCCTGGCTTGGGGTCCAAGAGACCCAGTACTTC. This sequence encodes CASSPWLGVQETQYF.

This rearrangement joins TRBV28 to TRBJ2-3, with D perhaps given as TRBD1 or TRBD2 (5 bases each). The CDR3 contains 16 residues. The V gene's germline CDR1 is MDHEN and CDR2 SYDVKM. With 6 bases removed from V and 2 bases from J, the gap between germline ends came to 18 bases. CDR3 region: CASSPPMGESTDTQYF. CDR3 DNA sequence: TGTGCCAGCAGCCCACCTATGGGGGAGTCCACAGATACGCAGTATTTT.

About this clone itself: A clone one base away is much larger, so this may be a read error. V is TRBV5-5 and J is TRBJ1-4, with D tentatively TRBD1 (5 bases). Germline loops: CDR1 SGHKS, CDR2 YYEKEE (reference sequence). The CDR3 covers 17 residues. The CDR3 loop reads CASSQDGREGYGEKLFF. In nucleotides, the CDR3 is TGCGCCAGCAGCCAAGATGGGCGGGAGGGGTACGGGGAAAAACTGTTTTTT.

The chain couples TRBV28 to TRBJ2-1; D not resolved. The germline V gene has CDR1 MDHEN and CDR2 SYDVKM. This CDR3 has 12 residues. V dropped 5 bases and J dropped 6 bases, with 8 bases sitting between them. The CDR3, as DNA: TGTGCCAGCAGTCTCCCCTTCAATGAGCAGTTCTTC. Protein: CASSLPFNEQFF. The full variable domain, with the rest looked up from reference TRBV28 and TRBJ2-1, is DVKVTQSSRYLVKRTGEKVFLECVQDMDHENMFWYRQDPGLGLRLIYFSYDVKMKEKGDIPEGYSVSREKKERFSLILESASTNQTSMYLCASSLPFNEQFFGPGTRLTVL.

CDR3 region: CASSLRRDRVDELYF. CDR3 sequence (DNA): TGTGCCAGCAGCTTAAGACGGGACAGGGTCGATGAACTGTATTTT. The chain employs TRBV11-3 and TRBJ2-3; 9 positions agree with TRBD1. Germline V gene data show CDR1 as SGHNT and CDR2 as YENEEA. V shed 2 bases, J shed 14 bases, and the junction held 14 bases outside the gene matches. CDR3 size: 15 residues.

This clone is large within its sample. Other nucleotide sequences in the sample specify the same CDR3. The V gene is TRBV27, the J gene TRBJ2-7; D assignment may be TRBD1 or TRBD2 (5 bases each). V lost 3 bases, J lost 6 bases, and 6 bases lay in between. Germline CDR1 and CDR2: MNHEY and SMNVEV (reference sequence). The CDR3 is 11 residues long. CDR3 region: CASSFGGEQYF. The DNA of the CDR3 is TGTGCCAGCAGTTTTGGGGGCGAGCAGTACTTC.

The rearrangement links TRBV6-6 to TRBJ1-1; D uncertain. Trimming removed 5 bases from V and 4 bases from J, with 17 bases in between. The CDR3 sequence is 15 residues long. Germline CDR1 is MNHNY and CDR2 is SVGAGI (reference sequence). CDR3 sequence reads: CASSHGRPGSTEAFF. The CDR3 nucleotides are TGTGCCAGCAGTCATGGACGGCCTGGGAGCACTGAAGCTTTCTTT.

This clone was seen only a few times. This same CDR3 is encoded by further DNA sequences in the sample. V and J are TRBV27 and TRBJ2-7, with D possibly being TRBD2 (6 bases). This CDR3 region has 11 residues. Deletions cut 2 bases from V and 10 bases from J, with 9 bases between. Germline V gene sequence: CDR1 MNHEY, CDR2 SMNVEV (reference sequence). The CDR3 loop is CASSLGGEQYF. CDR3 in DNA: TGTGCCAGCAGTTTAGGCGGGGAACAGTACTTC.

Note on this clone: Germline is not matched at one junction end, which may reflect a read error. The chain recombines TRBV7-9 with TRBJ2-7; D not resolved. CDR1 is SEHNR, CDR2 FQNEAQ, per germline (reference sequence). The CDR3 covers 14 residues. CDR3 sequence: CASSLGPAAYEQYF. DNA of the CDR3: TGTGCCAGCAGTTTAGGGCCGGCTGCCTACGAGCAGTACTTC. Full variable domain (missing parts from reference TRBV7-9 and TRBJ2-7): DTGVSQNPRHKITKRGQNVTFRCDPISEHNRLYWYRQTLGQGPEFLTYFQNEAQLEKSRLLSDRFSAERPKGSFSTLEIQRTEQGDSAMYLCASSLGPAAYEQYFGPGTRLTVT.

The J gene is TRBJ2-7, the V gene TRBV29-1; TRBD1 matches at 11 bases. Germline-derived CDR1 and CDR2 are SQVTM and ANQGSEA. The CDR3 length is 14 residues. With 7 bases clipped from V and 2 bases from J, the junction kept 7 bases outside the gene matches. CDR3 sequence: CSGRDRGSPYEQYF. For the CDR3, the DNA is TGCAGCGGACGGGACAGGGGGTCCCCCTACGAGCAGTACTTC.

This clone was seen a few times. The rearrangement joins TRBV7-9 to TRBJ2-7, with 8 bases that match TRBD1. This CDR3 is built from 15 residues. After removal of 5 bases from V and 5 bases from J, the junction contained 11 bases not matched to a gene. CDR1 is SEHNR, CDR2 FQNEAQ, per germline (reference sequence). CDR3 sequence (DNA): TGTGCCAGCAGCCACGCGTCCACAGGGGGAGACGAGCAGTACTTC. Protein product: CASSHASTGGDEQYF.

This chain joins TRBV6-5 and TRBJ2-1, with 10 bases identical to TRBD2. CDR3 length: 14 amino acids. Losses at the gene ends were 5 bases for V and 14 bases for J; bases not matched to a gene: 12. CDR1 and CDR2 (germline): MNHEY, SVGAGI. The CDR3 reads CASSDSFLAGEEFF. The CDR3, as DNA: TGTGCCAGCAGTGATTCCTTCCTAGCGGGAGAGGAGTTCTTC.

This clone was observed once. V usage is TRBV5-1 and J usage is TRBJ1-3; tentative D call: TRBD1 (5 bases). The CDR3 runs to 17 residues. In germline, CDR1 is SGHRS, CDR2 YFSETQ. V was trimmed by 0 bases and J by 0 bases, leaving 13 bases between them. CDR3 bases: TGCGCCAGCAGCTTGGCAGGGCTGGTTATCTCTGGAAACACCATATATTTT. As protein: CASSLAGLVISGNTIYF.

DNA for the CDR3: TGTGCCAGCACATCCGGGGTCGGGACTGAAGCTTTCTTT. Residues: CASTSGVGTEAFF. V and J are TRBV13 and TRBJ1-1, with no clear D. The CDR3 covers 13 residues. With 7 bases removed from V and 5 bases from J, the gap between germline ends came to 14 bases. Germline CDR1 and CDR2: PRHDT and FYEKMQ (reference sequence).

Only a few counts were recorded for this clone. At the DNA level, this CDR3 is encoded by other sequences in the same sample as well. V gene TRBV11-2 combines with J gene TRBJ2-3; D gene ambiguous. V was cut by 5 bases and J by 3 bases, with 6 bases left in between. Germline V gene lookup returns CDR1 SGHAT and CDR2 FQNNGV. The CDR3 runs 12 residues. CDR3 bases: TGTGCCAGCAGCCTCCGAACAGATACGCAGTATTTT. It encodes CASSLRTDTQYF.